The 4 T cell receptor beta chains given below trace back to one sample, sequenced in a study of early T cells in non-severe SARS-CoV-2 infection. Each CDR3 protein gets one entry after TCRdb re-called the 5' RACE reads with MiXCR. The sample has fewer than 65,000 distinct CDR3 sequences, roughly a tenth seen once. The sample was whole blood. The receptors stem from an adult who was a healthcare worker with PCR-confirmed SARS-CoV-2 infection or an uninfected control (not recorded which).

The chain employs TRBV20-1 and TRBJ2-1, with D perhaps matching TRBD2 (6 bases). From germline, CDR1 is DFQATT and CDR2 SNEGSKA (reference sequence). The V gene lost 0 bases and the J gene lost 5 bases, with 20 bases spanning the gap. This CDR3 region has 17 residues. The CDR3 region has the DNA TGCAGTGCTAGAGATTCTTTGAAGATAGCGGACGACAATGAGCAGTTCTTC. Protein product: CSARDSLKIADDNEQFF.

CDR3 loop: CASSLTGRAFF. The CDR3 DNA reads TGTGCCAGCAGCCTCACAGGGAGAGCTTTCTTT. This sequence joins TRBV12-3 or TRBV12-4 and TRBJ1-1, with D perhaps matching TRBD1 (6 bases). The CDR3 is 11 residues long. Trimming left V 6 bases short and J 10 bases short, with 12 bases between.

The table lists this clonotype with a count of one. The genes are TRBV12-3 or TRBV12-4 and TRBJ2-1; TRBD2 matches at 9 bases. The V segment lost 5 bases and the J segment 2 bases; nucleotides outside the gene matches: 4. The CDR3 contains 15 residues. CDR3 loop: CASSRTSETYNEQFF. The CDR3, as DNA: TGTGCCAGCAGTAGGACTAGCGAGACCTACAATGAGCAGTTCTTC.

This clonotype was detected only a few times. The chain joins TRBV6-1 to TRBJ2-3; D gene unclear. The CDR3 runs 17 residues. Germline V CDR1 and CDR2: MNHNS, SASEGT. V was clipped by 7 bases and J by 2 bases, with 22 bases between them. CDR3 loop: CASTRSTASLITDTQYF. DNA for the CDR3: TGTGCCAGCACCCGTTCTACAGCCTCATTAATCACAGATACGCAGTATTTT.